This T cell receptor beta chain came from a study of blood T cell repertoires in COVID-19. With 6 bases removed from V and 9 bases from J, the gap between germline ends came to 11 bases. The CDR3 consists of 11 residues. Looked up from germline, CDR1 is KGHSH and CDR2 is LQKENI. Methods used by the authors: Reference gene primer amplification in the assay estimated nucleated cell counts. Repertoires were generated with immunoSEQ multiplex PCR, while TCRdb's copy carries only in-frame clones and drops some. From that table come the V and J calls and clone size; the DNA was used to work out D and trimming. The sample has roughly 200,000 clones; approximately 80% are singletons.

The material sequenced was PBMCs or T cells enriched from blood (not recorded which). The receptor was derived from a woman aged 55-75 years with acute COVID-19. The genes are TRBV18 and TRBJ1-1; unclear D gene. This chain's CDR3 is CASSREAQAFF. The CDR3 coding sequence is TGTGCCAGCTCCCGGGAGGCACAAGCTTTCTTT.